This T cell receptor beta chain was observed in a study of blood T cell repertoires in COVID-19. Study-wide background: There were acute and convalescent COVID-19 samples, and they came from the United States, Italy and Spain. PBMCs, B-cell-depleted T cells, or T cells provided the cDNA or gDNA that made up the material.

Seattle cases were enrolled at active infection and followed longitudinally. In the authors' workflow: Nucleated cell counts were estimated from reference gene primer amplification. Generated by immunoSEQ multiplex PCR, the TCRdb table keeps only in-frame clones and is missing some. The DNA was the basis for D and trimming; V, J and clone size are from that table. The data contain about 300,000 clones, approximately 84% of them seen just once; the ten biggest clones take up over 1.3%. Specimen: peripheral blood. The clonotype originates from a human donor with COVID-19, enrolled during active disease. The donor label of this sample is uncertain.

CDR3: CASSLATGQGVSGELFF. The CDR3 DNA reads TGTGCCAGCAGCTTAGCAACGGGACAGGGGGTCTCCGGGGAGCTGTTTTTT. The chain recombines TRBV7-6 with TRBJ2-2, with TRBD1 identical over 11 bases. The V gene's germline CDR1 is SGHVS and CDR2 FNYEAQ. This CDR3 has 17 amino acids. Trimming removed 0 bases from V and 6 bases from J; junction bases left unmatched: 6.